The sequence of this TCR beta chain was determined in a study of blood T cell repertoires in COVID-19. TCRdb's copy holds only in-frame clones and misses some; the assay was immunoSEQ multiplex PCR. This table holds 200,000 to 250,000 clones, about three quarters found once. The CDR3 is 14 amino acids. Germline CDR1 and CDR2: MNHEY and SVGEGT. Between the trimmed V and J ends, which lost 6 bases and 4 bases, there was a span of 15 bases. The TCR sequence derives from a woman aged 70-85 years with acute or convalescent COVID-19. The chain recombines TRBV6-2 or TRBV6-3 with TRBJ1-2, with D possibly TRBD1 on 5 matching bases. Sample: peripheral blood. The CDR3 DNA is TGTGCCAGCAGCCTATCGACAGTGCCCTATGGCTACACCTTC. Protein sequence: CASSLSTVPYGYTF.